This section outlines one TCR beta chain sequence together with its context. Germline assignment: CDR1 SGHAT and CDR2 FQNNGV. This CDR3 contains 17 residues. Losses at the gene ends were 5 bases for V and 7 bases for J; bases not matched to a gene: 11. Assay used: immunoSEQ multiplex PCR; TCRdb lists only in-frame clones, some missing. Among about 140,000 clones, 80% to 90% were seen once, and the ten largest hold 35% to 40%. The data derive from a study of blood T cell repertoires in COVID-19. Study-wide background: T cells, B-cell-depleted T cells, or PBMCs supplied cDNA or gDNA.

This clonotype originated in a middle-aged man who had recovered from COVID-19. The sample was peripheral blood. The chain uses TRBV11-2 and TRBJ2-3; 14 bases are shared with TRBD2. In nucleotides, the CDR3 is TGTGCCAGCAGCGCTCCCGGGACTAGCGGGGGATTGAATACGCAGTATTTT. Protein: CASSAPGTSGGLNTQYF. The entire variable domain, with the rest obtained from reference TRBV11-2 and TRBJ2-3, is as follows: EAGVAQSPRYKIIEKRQSVAFWCNPISGHATLYWYQQILGQGPKLLIQFQNNGVVDDSQLPKDRFSAERLKGVDSTLKIQPAKLEDSAVYLCASSAPGTSGGLNTQYFGPGTRLTVL.